The clone carrying this T cell receptor beta chain occurred a few times. Its antigen is still unknown. The germline V gene encodes CDR1 SGHRS and CDR2 YFSETQ. The CDR3 runs to 17 residues. V lost 1 base and J 2 bases, leaving 17 bases between the germline ends. Every isolated RNA sample was fully reverse transcribed, so sequencing captured expressed TCRB transcripts. TCRdb's copy holds only in-frame clones and misses some; the assay was immunoSEQ multiplex PCR. Found here are 680,000 or so clones, around an eighth of them singletons; the top ten hold less than 0.025%. These data are taken from a study of beta chain features in type 1 diabetes. Study-level points and caveats: All four CD4+ subsets from Type 1 diabetes patients carried moderately but significantly shorter TCRB CDR3s.

This sequence was found in a man aged 18 to 30 with type 1 diabetes. The V call is TRBV5-1, the J call TRBJ2-3; D tentatively reads TRBD1 or TRBD2 (5 bases each). The sequencing input was naive CD4+ T cells from blood. CDR3 loop: CASSLSPQGRPTDTQYF. The CDR3 DNA reads TGCGCCAGCAGCTTGAGCCCCCAGGGACGGCCCACAGATACGCAGTATTTT.